By share, the clone carrying this TCR beta chain ranks as medium-sized. The sample belongs to a study of HIV-infected patients and healthy controls. The repertoire came from unfractionated whole blood and reflected all unsorted peripheral T cells. The CDR3 is 12 amino acids. With 8 bases clipped from V and 6 bases from J, the junction kept 4 bases outside the gene matches. CDR1 is MDHEN, CDR2 SYDVKM, per germline. Alpha and beta constant-region primers primed reverse transcription of around 500 ng RNA. Using multiplexing indices, alpha and beta chain libraries were generated apart by chain-specific third strand synthesis. TCRdb passed the 5' RACE reads through MiXCR, listing each CDR3 protein once. This table has some 4,600 distinct CDR3 sequences, around 7.8% appearing once.

This TCR was recovered from an adult with HIV infection. The chain carries TRBV28 and TRBJ2-1; TRBD2 agrees at 7 bases. The source material was blood, sampled before antiretroviral therapy. Here the CDR3 reads CASGLAGNEQFF. DNA of the CDR3: TGTGCCAGCGGCTTAGCGGGCAATGAGCAGTTCTTC.